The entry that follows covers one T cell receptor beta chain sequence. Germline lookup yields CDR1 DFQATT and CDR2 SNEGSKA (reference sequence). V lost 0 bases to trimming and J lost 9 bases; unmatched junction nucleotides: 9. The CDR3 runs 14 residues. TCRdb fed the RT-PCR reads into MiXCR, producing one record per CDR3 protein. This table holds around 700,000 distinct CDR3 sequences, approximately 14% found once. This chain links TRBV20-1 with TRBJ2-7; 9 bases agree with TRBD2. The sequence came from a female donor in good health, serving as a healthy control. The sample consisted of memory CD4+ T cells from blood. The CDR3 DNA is TGCAGTGCTAGAGATCAGAGCGGGAGGAAAGGGCAGTACTTC. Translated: CSARDQSGRKGQYF.